A single sample gave rise to the 8 T cell receptor beta chains below, sequenced in a study of blood T cell repertoires in COVID-19. The repertoire was sequenced with immunoSEQ multiplex PCR; TCRdb's copy has only in-frame clones and lacks some. This sample has about 55,000 clones, with 82% found just once. Sequences were obtained from peripheral blood. Receptor source: a human donor in a cohort sampled during active or convalescent COVID-19.

This clone is a singleton in its sample. The chain links TRBV10-3 to TRBJ2-2; 8 bases line up with TRBD1. The CDR3 extends over 15 amino acids. The J segment lost 5 bases and the V segment lost 2 bases, leaving 4 bases of the junction unmatched. Germline CDR1 is ENHRY and CDR2 is SYGVKD. CDR3 loop: CAISELGQGTGELFF. For the CDR3, the DNA is TGTGCCATCAGTGAGCTCGGACAGGGTACCGGGGAGCTGTTTTTT.

The chain has TRBV5-1 and TRBJ1-2; the D is unclear. V lost 6 bases to trimming and J lost 1 base, with 16 bases between them. Germline-derived CDR1 and CDR2 are SGHRS and YFSETQ. The CDR3 runs to 15 residues. Here the CDR3 reads CASKSSGYINYGYTF. Written as DNA, the CDR3 is TGCGCCAGCAAGAGCTCAGGTTACATTAACTATGGCTACACCTTC. Based on the CDR3 plus reference TRBV5-1 and TRBJ1-2, the full variable domain is KAGVTQTPRYLIKTRGQQVTLSCSPISGHRSVSWYQQTPGQGLQFLFEYFSETQRNKGNFPGRFSGRQFSNSRSEMNVSTLELGDSALYLCASKSSGYINYGYTFGSGTRLTVV.

This chain joins TRBV29-1 and TRBJ2-1; TRBD1 is a possible D gene (8 bases). V lost 2 bases and J lost 2, with 13 bases in between. Per germline, CDR1 SQVTM and CDR2 ANQGSEA. The CDR3 consists of 15 residues. CDR3 nucleotide sequence: TGCAGCGTTGAAACAGGGGGGGCCACCTACAATGAGCAGTTCTTC. Its protein product is CSVETGGATYNEQFF.

The rearrangement uses TRBV19 and TRBJ2-1, with 13 bases aligning to TRBD2. CDR3 size: 16 residues. CDR1 and CDR2 (germline): LNHDA, SQIVND (reference sequence). With V trimmed by 3 bases and J by 6 bases, 5 bases remained unmatched. Here the CDR3 reads CASSILLAGGLNEQFF. CDR3 DNA: TGTGCCAGTAGTATTCTACTAGCGGGGGGGCTCAATGAGCAGTTCTTC.

This clone was observed a few times. The genes are TRBV27 and TRBJ1-1; possible D gene TRBD1, 5 bases. The V gene lost 6 bases and the J gene lost 6 bases, with 17 bases spanning the gap. Germline CDR1 is MNHEY and CDR2 is SMNVEV (reference sequence). The CDR3 loop spans 14 amino acids. CDR3 amino acids: CASSLRTFGSEAFF. CDR3 nucleotide sequence: TGTGCCAGCAGCCTCCGGACATTCGGCTCTGAAGCTTTCTTT.

The genes are TRBV9 and TRBJ2-1; TRBD2 agrees at 8 bases. The V and J ends lost 2 bases and 2 bases, in that order; junction bases with no gene match: 6. Germline loops: CDR1 SGDLS, CDR2 YYNGEE. The CDR3 runs 16 residues. CDR3 in amino acids: CASSVLTSGAYNEQFF. The CDR3 DNA sequence: TGTGCCAGCAGCGTCTTAACTAGCGGAGCCTACAATGAGCAGTTCTTC.

This chain joins TRBV10-3 and TRBJ1-1, with D possibly TRBD1 on 5 matching bases. The CDR3 consists of 13 residues. V lost 4 bases and J lost 1, with 7 bases in between. Germline V CDR1 and CDR2: ENHRY, SYGVKD. DNA for the CDR3: TGTGCCATCAGTGGCGGACAGAACACTGAAGCTTTCTTT. This sequence encodes CAISGGQNTEAFF.

The V and J genes are TRBV5-6 and TRBJ1-3; 7 nucleotides agree with TRBD1. Germline lookup yields CDR1 SGHDT and CDR2 YYEEEE. CDR3 size: 15 residues. Trimming removed 0 bases from V and 0 bases from J; junction bases left unmatched: 0. CDR3 amino acids: CASSLAGGSGNTIYF. In DNA form, the CDR3 reads TGTGCCAGCAGCTTGGCAGGGGGCTCTGGAAACACCATATATTTT.